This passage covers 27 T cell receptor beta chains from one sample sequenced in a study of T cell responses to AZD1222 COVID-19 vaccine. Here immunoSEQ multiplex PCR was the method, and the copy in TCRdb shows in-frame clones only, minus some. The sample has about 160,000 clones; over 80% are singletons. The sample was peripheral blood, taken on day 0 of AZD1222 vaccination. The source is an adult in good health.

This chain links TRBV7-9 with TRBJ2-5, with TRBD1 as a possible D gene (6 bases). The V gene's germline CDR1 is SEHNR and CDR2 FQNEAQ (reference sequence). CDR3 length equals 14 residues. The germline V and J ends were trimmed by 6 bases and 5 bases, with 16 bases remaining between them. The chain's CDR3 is CASRGPGDLETQYF. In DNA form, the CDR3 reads TGTGCCAGCAGGGGGCCAGGGGACCTGGAGACCCAGTACTTC.

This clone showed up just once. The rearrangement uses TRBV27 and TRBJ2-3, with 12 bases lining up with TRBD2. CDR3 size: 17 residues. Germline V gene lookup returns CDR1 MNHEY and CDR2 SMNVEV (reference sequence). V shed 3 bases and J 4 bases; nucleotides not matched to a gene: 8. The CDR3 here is CASSFRFPSGGADTQYF. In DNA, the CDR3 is TGTGCCAGCAGTTTTCGTTTCCCTAGCGGGGGGGCAGATACGCAGTATTTT.

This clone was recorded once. CDR3 region: CSVARSFFYTF. CDR3 nucleotide sequence: TGCAGCGTTGCCAGGAGTTTTTTCTACACCTTC. The V and J genes are TRBV29-1 and TRBJ1-2; no clear D. The V gene's germline CDR1 is SQVTM and CDR2 ANQGSEA. Deletions cut 4 bases from V and 10 bases from J, with 13 bases between. This CDR3 comprises 11 residues.

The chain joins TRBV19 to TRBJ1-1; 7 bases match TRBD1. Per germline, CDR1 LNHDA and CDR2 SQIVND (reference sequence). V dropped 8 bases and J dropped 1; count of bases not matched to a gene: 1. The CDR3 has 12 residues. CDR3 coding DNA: TGTGCCAGTGACAGGGAGAACACTGAAGCTTTCTTT. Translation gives CASDRENTEAFF.

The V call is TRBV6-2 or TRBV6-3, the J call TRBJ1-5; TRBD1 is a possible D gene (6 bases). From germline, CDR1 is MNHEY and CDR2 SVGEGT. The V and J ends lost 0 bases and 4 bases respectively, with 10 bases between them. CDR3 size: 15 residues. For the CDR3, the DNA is TGTGCCAGCAGTTACTCTACCAGGGGAAATCAGCCCCAGCATTTT. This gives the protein CASSYSTRGNQPQHF.

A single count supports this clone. Written as DNA, the CDR3 is TGTGCCAGCAGTTTAAGGTCTGGTCGGCTCCAAGAGACCCAGTACTTC. As protein: CASSLRSGRLQETQYF. J is TRBJ2-5 and V is TRBV28; the D is unclear. CDR1 and CDR2 from the germline V gene are MDHEN and SYDVKM. The CDR3 sequence is 16 residues long. The V and J ends lost 2 bases and 1 base respectively, with 14 bases between them.

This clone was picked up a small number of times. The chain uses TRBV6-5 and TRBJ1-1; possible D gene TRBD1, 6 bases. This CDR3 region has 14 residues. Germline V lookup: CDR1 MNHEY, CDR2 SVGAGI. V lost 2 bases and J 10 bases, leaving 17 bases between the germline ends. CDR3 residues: CASSYDRRGGRAFF. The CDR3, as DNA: TGTGCCAGCAGTTACGACAGGAGGGGTGGGAGAGCTTTCTTT.

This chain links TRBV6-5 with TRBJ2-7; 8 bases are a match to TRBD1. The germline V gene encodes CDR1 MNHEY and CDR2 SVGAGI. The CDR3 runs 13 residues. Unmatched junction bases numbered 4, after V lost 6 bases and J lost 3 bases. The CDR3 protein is CASSRQGFYEQYF. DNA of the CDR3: TGTGCCAGCAGCCGACAGGGGTTCTACGAGCAGTACTTC.

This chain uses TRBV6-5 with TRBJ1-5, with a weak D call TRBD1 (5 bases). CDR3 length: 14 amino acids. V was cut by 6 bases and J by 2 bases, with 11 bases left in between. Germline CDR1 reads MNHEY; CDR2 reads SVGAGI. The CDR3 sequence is CASRRGLGNQPQHF. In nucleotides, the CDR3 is TGTGCCAGCAGGCGGGGGTTAGGCAATCAGCCCCAGCATTTT.

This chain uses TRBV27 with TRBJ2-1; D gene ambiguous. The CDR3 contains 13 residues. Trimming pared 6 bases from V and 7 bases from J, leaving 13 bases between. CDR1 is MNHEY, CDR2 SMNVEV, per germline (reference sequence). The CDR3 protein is CASSQTPRNEQFF. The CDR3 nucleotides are TGTGCCAGCAGCCAGACCCCTCGGAATGAGCAGTTCTTC.

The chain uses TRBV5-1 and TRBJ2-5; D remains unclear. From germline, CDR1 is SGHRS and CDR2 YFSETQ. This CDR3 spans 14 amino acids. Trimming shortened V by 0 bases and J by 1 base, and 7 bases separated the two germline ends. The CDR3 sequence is CASSLVGLQETQYF. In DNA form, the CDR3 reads TGCGCCAGCAGCTTGGTCGGGCTCCAAGAGACCCAGTACTTC.

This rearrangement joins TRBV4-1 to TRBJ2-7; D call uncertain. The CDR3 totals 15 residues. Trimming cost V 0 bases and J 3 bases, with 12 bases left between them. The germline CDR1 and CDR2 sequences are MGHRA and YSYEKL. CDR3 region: CASSQEVTVLYEQYF. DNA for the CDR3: TGCGCCAGCAGCCAAGAAGTAACAGTCCTCTACGAGCAGTACTTC.

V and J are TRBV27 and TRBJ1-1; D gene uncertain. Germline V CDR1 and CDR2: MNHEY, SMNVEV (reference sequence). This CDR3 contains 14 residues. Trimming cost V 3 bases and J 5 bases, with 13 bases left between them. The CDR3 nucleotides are TGTGCCAGCAGTTTGGGCCTATTCGGGACTGAAGCTTTCTTT. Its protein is CASSLGLFGTEAFF.

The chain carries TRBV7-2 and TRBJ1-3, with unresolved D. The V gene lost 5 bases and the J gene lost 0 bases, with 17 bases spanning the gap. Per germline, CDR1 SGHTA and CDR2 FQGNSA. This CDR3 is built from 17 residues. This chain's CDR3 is CASSPSDPIDSGNTIYF. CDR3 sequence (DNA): TGTGCCAGCAGCCCCTCAGACCCTATCGACTCTGGAAACACCATATATTTT.

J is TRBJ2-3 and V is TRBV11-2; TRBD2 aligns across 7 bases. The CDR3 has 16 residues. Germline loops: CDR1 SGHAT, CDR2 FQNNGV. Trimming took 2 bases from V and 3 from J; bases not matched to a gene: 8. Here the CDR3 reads CASSLSTGRGTDTQYF. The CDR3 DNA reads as TGTGCCAGCAGCTTAAGTACGGGGCGGGGGACAGATACGCAGTATTTT.

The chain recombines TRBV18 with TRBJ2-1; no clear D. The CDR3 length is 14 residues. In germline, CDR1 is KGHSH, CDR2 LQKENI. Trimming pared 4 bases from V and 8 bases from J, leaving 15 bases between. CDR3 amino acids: CASSREAPQYEQFF. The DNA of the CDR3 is TGTGCCAGCTCACGAGAGGCCCCACAGTATGAGCAGTTCTTC.

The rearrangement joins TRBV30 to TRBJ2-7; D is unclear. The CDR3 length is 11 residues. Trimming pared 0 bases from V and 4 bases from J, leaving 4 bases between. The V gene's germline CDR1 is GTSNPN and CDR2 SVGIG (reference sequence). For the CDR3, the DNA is TGTGCCTGGAGTGTTGGTTACGAGCAGTACTTC. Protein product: CAWSVGYEQYF.

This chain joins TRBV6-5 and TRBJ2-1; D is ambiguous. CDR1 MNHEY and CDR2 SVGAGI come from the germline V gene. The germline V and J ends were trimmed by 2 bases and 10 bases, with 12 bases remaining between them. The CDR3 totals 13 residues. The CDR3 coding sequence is TGTGCCAGCAGTTACATCTCAACCGGGGAGCAGTTCTTC. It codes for CASSYISTGEQFF.

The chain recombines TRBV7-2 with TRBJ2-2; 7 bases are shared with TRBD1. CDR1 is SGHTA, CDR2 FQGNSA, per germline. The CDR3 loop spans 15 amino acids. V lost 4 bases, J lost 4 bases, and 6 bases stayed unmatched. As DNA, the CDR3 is TGTGCCAGCAGCTCCCAGACAGGGCGCACCGGGGAGCTGTTTTTT. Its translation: CASSSQTGRTGELFF.

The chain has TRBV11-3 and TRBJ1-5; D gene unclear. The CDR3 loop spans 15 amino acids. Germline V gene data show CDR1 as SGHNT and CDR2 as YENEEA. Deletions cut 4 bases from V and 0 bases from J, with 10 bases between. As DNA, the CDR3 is TGTGCCAGCAGCTGGACGGGTTATAGCAATCAGCCCCAGCATTTT. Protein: CASSWTGYSNQPQHF. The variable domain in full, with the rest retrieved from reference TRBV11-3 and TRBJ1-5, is EAGVVQSPRYKIIEKKQPVAFWCNPISGHNTLYWYLQNLGQGPELLIRYENEEAVDDSQLPKDRFSAERLKGVDSTLKIQPAELGDSAVYLCASSWTGYSNQPQHFGDGTRLSIL.

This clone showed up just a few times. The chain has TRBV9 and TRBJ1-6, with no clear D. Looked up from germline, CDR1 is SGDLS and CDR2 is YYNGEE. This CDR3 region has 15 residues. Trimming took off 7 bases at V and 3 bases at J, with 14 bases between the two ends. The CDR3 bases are TGTGCCAGCGCTTTCCAGGCGGGCTATAATTCACCCCTCCACTTT. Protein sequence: CASAFQAGYNSPLHF.

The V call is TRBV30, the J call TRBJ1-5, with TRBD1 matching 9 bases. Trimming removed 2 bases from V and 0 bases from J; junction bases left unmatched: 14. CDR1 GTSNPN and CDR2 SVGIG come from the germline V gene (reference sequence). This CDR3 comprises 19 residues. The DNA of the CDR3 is TGTGCCTGGAGTCCTGGGACAGGGCATTTTACTTATAGCAATCAGCCCCAGCATTTT. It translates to CAWSPGTGHFTYSNQPQHF. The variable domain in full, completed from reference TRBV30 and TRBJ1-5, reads SQTIHQWPATLVQPVGSPLSLECTVEGTSNPNLYWYRQAAGRGLQLLFYSVGIGQISSEVPQNLSASRPQDRQFILSSKKLLLSDSGFYLCAWSPGTGHFTYSNQPQHFGDGTRLSIL.

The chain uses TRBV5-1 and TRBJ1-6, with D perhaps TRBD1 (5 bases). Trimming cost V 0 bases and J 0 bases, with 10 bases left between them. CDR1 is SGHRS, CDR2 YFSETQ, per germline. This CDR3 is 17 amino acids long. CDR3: CASSLAGGGSYNSPLHF. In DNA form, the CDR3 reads TGCGCCAGCAGCTTGGCCGGCGGGGGCTCCTATAATTCACCCCTCCACTTT.

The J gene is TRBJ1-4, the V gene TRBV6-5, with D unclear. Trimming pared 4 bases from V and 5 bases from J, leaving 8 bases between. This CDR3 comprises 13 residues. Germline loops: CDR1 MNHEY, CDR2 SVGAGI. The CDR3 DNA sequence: TGTGCCAGCAGTTGGAGGGTGAATGAAAAACTGTTTTTT. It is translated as CASSWRVNEKLFF.

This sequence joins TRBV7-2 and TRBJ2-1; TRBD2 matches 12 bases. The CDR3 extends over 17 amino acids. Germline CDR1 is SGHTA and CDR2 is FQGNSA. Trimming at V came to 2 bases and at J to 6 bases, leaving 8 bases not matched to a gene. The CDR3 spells CASSLFGLAGSFNEQFF. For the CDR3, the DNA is TGTGCCAGCAGCTTATTTGGACTAGCGGGATCATTCAATGAGCAGTTCTTC.

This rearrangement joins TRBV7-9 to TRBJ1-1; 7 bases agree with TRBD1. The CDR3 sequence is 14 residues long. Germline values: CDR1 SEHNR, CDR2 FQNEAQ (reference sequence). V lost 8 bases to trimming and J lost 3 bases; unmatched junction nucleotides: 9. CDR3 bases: TGTGCCAGCGGTAAGGGGGCGTCGGACACTGAAGCTTTCTTT. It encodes CASGKGASDTEAFF.

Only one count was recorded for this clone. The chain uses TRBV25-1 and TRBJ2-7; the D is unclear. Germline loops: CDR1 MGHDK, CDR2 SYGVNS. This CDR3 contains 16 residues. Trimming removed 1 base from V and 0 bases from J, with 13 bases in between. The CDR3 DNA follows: TGTGCCAGCAGTGAATCCGGCTCACCGAGCTCCTACGAGCAGTACTTC. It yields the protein CASSESGSPSSYEQYF.